Presented here are 13 T cell receptor beta chains from one specimen sequenced in a study of T cell responses to AZD1222 COVID-19 vaccine. TCRdb keeps only in-frame clones here, not all; method: immunoSEQ multiplex PCR. The sample shows 110,000 or so clones, about 88% of them seen only once. This sample comprised peripheral blood, obtained on day 0 of AZD1222 vaccination. The source of these receptors is an adult in good health.

This sequence joins TRBV13 and TRBJ1-2; no definite D call. CDR1 and CDR2 (germline): PRHDT, FYEKMQ (reference sequence). Trimming removed 1 base at V and 4 bases at J, with 13 bases between. This CDR3 has 15 residues. CDR3 sequence: CASSLVMEGAYGYTF. CDR3 bases: TGTGCCAGCAGCTTAGTCATGGAGGGAGCCTATGGCTACACCTTC.

J is TRBJ2-2 and V is TRBV28, with TRBD2 matching 8 bases. This CDR3 is built from 15 residues. V was clipped by 6 bases and J by 2 bases; unmatched bases: 5. Looked up from germline, CDR1 is MDHEN and CDR2 is SYDVKM. The CDR3 protein is CASRTGGLNTGELFF. CDR3 in DNA: TGTGCCAGCAGAACGGGGGGGCTAAACACCGGGGAGCTGTTTTTT.

The chain couples TRBV19 to TRBJ1-1, with 9 positions matching TRBD1. With V trimmed by 11 bases and J by 4 bases, 14 bases remained unmatched. This CDR3 has 15 amino acids. In germline, CDR1 is LNHDA, CDR2 SQIVND (reference sequence). As DNA, the CDR3 is TGTGCCTCTTCCCCCCCGGGACAGGGTGGCACTGAAGCTTTCTTT. It specifies CASSPPGQGGTEAFF.

The V gene is TRBV18, the J gene TRBJ1-1; a possible D gene is TRBD1 (6 bases). V shed 4 bases and J shed 4 bases, with 10 bases lying between them. The CDR3 extends over 13 amino acids. Per the germline V gene, CDR1 is KGHSH and CDR2 is LQKENI. CDR3 sequence reads: CASSRTGFTEAFF. CDR3 coding DNA: TGTGCCAGCTCACGAACAGGGTTCACTGAAGCTTTCTTT.

This clone was found a few times. The rearrangement links TRBV19 to TRBJ2-2, with unresolved D. The ends were cut back, 3 bases at V and 5 bases at J, with 10 bases in the middle. The CDR3 extends over 14 amino acids. Germline V lookup: CDR1 LNHDA, CDR2 SQIVND (reference sequence). The CDR3 protein is CASSMGIGTGELFF. Written as DNA, the CDR3 is TGTGCCAGTAGTATGGGGATCGGGACCGGGGAGCTGTTTTTT.

The chain couples TRBV10-3 to TRBJ1-1; perhaps TRBD1 as D (6 bases). Germline CDR1 ENHRY, CDR2 SYGVKD. The V and J ends lost 4 bases and 0 bases respectively, with 18 bases between them. The CDR3 runs to 17 residues. The CDR3 region has the DNA TGTGCCATCAGTGTGCTTCGGGGGGGCGGGATGAACACTGAAGCTTTCTTT. Its translation is CAISVLRGGGMNTEAFF.

The chain uses TRBV7-9 and TRBJ2-7; maybe TRBD1 (6 bases). The V gene lost 11 bases and the J gene lost 5 bases, with 22 bases spanning the gap. Germline V gene lookup returns CDR1 SEHNR and CDR2 FQNEAQ (reference sequence). The CDR3 is 14 residues long. For the CDR3, the DNA is TGTGCCGTGGGACAAAGGGATAAGGGAGACGAGCAGTACTTC. This codes for CAVGQRDKGDEQYF.

This clone came up a few times. The chain employs TRBV11-1 and TRBJ1-6, with D unresolved. This CDR3 is 13 amino acids long. CDR1 and CDR2 from the germline V gene are SGHAT and FQDESV (reference sequence). Deletions cut 0 bases from V and 7 bases from J, with 4 bases between. CDR3 DNA: TGTGCCAGCAGCTTAGCTGGGAATTCACCCCTCCACTTT. Protein product: CASSLAGNSPLHF.

The V gene is TRBV6-2 or TRBV6-3, the J gene TRBJ2-1, with a weak D call TRBD1 (6 bases). V dropped 5 bases and J dropped 2 bases, with 10 bases sitting between them. Germline loops: CDR1 MNHEY, CDR2 SVGEGT. The CDR3 has 14 amino acids. The CDR3, as DNA: TGTGCCAGCAGTAAACAGGGCCCCTACAATGAGCAGTTCTTC. Encoded protein: CASSKQGPYNEQFF.

The V and J genes are TRBV7-2 and TRBJ2-5, with TRBD1 matching 10 bases. The trim removed 6 bases at V and 5 bases at J, leaving 6 bases unmatched. Per the germline V gene, CDR1 is SGHTA and CDR2 is FQGNSA. This CDR3 spans 14 amino acids. CDR3 nucleotide sequence: TGTGCCAGCAGTCCACGGACAGGGGGGGAGACCCAGTACTTC. It is translated as CASSPRTGGETQYF.

V and J are TRBV5-1 and TRBJ2-5; D unresolved. The germline CDR1 and CDR2 sequences are SGHRS and YFSETQ. Between the trimmed V and J ends, which lost 0 bases and 4 bases, there was a span of 10 bases. The CDR3 has 14 residues. CDR3 residues: CASSLDWGSETQYF. CDR3 sequence (DNA): TGCGCCAGCAGCTTGGACTGGGGATCAGAGACCCAGTACTTC.

The chain has TRBV29-1 and TRBJ1-1; 9 bases are a match to TRBD1. The CDR3 length is 13 residues. The V segment lost 6 bases and the J segment 4 bases; nucleotides outside the gene matches: 6. The germline gives CDR1 SQVTM, CDR2 ANQGSEA. The chain's CDR3 is CSVGQGRGTEAFF. The CDR3 bases are TGCAGCGTGGGACAGGGTAGGGGCACTGAAGCTTTCTTT.

The CDR3 DNA reads TGTGCCACTACCGACAGCTCCTACGAGCAGTACTTC. It is translated as CATTDSSYEQYF. The rearrangement joins TRBV3-1 (or the pseudogene TRBV3-2) to TRBJ2-7; the D gene is possibly TRBD1 (5 bases). Germline V CDR1 and CDR2: LGHDT, YNNKEL (reference sequence). The CDR3 has 12 residues. V lost 10 bases and J 0 bases, leaving 10 bases between the germline ends.